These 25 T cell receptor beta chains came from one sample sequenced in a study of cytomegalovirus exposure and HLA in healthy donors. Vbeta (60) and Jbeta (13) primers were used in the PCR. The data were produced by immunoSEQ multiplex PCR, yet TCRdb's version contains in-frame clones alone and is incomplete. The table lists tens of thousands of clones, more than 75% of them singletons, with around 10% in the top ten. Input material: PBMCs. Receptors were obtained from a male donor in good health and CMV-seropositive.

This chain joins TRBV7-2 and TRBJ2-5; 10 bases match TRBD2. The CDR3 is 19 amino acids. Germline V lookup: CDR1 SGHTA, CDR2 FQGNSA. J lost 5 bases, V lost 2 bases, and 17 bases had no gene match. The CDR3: CASSLKFPKTSGGAETQYF. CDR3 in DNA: TGTGCCAGCAGCTTAAAGTTCCCTAAGACCAGCGGGGGGGCGGAGACCCAGTACTTC.

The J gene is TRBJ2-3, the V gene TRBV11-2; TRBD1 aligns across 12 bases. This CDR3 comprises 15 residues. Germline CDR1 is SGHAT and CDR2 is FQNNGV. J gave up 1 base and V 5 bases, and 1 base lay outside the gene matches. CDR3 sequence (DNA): TGTGCCAGCAGCGGGGACAGGGGGCGCACAGATACGCAGTATTTT. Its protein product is CASSGDRGRTDTQYF.

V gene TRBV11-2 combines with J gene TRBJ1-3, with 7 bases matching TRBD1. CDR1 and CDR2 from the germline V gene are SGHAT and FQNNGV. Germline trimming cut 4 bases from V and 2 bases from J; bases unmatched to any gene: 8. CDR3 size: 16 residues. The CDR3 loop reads CASSSMTGFAGNTIYF. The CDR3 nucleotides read TGTGCCAGCAGCTCCATGACAGGGTTTGCTGGAAACACCATATATTTT.

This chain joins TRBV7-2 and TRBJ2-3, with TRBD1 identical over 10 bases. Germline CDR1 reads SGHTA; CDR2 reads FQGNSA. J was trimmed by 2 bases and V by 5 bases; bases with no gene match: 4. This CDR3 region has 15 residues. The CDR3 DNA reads TGTGCCAGCAGCCCGACAGGGGGCCCCACAGATACGCAGTATTTT. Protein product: CASSPTGGPTDTQYF.

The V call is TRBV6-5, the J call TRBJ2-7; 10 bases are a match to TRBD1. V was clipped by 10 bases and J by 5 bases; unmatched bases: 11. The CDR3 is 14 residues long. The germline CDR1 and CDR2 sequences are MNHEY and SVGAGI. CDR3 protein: CAMLPGQGFHEQYF. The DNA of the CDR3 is TGTGCCATGCTACCGGGACAGGGGTTCCACGAGCAGTACTTC.

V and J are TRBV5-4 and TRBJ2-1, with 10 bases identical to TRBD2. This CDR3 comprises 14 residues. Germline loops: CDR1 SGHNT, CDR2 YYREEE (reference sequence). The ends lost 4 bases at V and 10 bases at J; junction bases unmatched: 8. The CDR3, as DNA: TGTGCCAGCAGCACAACCGGGACTAGCGTCGAGCAGTTCTTC. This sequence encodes CASSTTGTSVEQFF.

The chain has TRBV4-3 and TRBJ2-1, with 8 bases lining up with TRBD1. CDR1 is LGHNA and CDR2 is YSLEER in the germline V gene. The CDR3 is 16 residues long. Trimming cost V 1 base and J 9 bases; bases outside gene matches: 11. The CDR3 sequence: CASSQGPGQVKGEQFF. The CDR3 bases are TGCGCCAGCAGCCAAGGGCCGGGACAGGTGAAGGGTGAGCAGTTCTTC.

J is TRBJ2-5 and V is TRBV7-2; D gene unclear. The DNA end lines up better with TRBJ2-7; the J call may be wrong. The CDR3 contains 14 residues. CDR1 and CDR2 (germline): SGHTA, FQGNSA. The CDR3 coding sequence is TGTGCCAGCAGCTTAGTCGTCAACTCCTACGAGCAGTACTTC. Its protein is CASSLVVNSYEQYF.

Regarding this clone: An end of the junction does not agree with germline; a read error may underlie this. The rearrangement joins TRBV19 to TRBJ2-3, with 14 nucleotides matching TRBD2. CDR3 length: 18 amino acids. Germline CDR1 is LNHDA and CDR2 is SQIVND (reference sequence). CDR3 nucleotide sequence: TGTGCCAGTAGCAAACCGGGACTAGCGGGAGCAAGCACAGATATGCAGTATTTT. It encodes CASSKPGLAGASTDMQYF.

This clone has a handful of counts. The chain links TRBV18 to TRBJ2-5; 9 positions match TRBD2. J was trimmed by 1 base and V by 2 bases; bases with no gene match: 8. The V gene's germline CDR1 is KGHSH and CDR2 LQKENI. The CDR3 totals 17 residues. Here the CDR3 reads CASSPGALAGIQETQYF. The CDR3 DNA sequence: TGTGCCAGCTCACCAGGGGCCCTAGCGGGGATCCAAGAGACCCAGTACTTC.

The CDR3 nucleotides read TGTGCCAGCAGCCGGGGACTAGCGGGAGGCAATGAGCAGTTCTTC. Translation: CASSRGLAGGNEQFF. The rearrangement joins TRBV11-3 to TRBJ2-1; 15 nucleotides match TRBD2. Germline V gene sequence: CDR1 SGHNT, CDR2 YENEEA. The CDR3 has 15 amino acids. With 5 bases clipped from V and 6 bases from J, the junction kept 2 bases outside the gene matches.

The CDR3 reads CSVDWAGSTDTQYF. CDR3 DNA: TGCAGCGTTGATTGGGCAGGGAGCACAGATACGCAGTATTTT. The chain couples TRBV29-1 to TRBJ2-3; D is possibly TRBD1 (5 bases). Germline V lookup: CDR1 SQVTM, CDR2 ANQGSEA. This CDR3 comprises 14 residues. Trimming stripped 3 bases from V and 0 bases from J, with 10 bases between.

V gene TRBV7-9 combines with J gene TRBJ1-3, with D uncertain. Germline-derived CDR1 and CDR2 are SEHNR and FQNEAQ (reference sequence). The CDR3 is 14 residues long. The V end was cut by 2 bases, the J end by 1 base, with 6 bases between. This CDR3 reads CASSLTVSGNTIYF. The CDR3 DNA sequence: TGTGCCAGCAGCTTAACGGTTTCTGGAAACACCATATATTTT.

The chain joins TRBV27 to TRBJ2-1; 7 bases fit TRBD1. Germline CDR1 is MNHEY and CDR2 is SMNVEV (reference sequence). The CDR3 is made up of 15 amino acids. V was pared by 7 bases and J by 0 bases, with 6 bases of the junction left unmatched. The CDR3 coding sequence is TGTGCCAGCATACTGCGGACAGGCTCCTACAATGAGCAGTTCTTC. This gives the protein CASILRTGSYNEQFF.

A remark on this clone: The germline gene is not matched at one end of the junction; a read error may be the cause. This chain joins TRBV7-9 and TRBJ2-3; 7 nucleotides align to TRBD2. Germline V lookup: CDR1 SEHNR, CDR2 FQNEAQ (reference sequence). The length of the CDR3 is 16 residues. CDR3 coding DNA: TGTTCCAGCAGTCCAATCGGGAGGTCTAGCACAGATACGCAGTATTTT. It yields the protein CSSSPIGRSSTDTQYF.

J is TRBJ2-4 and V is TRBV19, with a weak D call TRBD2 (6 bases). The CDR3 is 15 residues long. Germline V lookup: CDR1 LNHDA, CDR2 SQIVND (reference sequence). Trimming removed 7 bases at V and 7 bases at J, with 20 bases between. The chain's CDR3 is CASTDGGRGSNIQYF. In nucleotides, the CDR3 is TGTGCCAGTACCGACGGGGGACGGGGCTCGAACATTCAGTACTTC. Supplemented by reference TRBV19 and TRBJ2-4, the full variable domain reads DGGITQSPKYLFRKEGQNVTLSCEQNLNHDAMYWYRQDPGQGLRLIYYSQIVNDFQKGDIAEGYSVSREKKESFPLTVTSAQKNPTAFYLCASTDGGRGSNIQYFGAGTRLSVL.

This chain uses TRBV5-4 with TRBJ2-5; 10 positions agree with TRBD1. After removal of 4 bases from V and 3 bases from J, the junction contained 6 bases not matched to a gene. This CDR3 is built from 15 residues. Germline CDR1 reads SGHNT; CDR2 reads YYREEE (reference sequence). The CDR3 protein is CASSRETGGEETQYF. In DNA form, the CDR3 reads TGTGCCAGCAGCCGCGAGACAGGGGGCGAAGAGACCCAGTACTTC.

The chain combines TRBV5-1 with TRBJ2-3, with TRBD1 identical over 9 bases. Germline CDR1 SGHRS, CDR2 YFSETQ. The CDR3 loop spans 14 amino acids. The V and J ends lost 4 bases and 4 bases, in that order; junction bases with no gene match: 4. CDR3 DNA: TGCGCCAGCAGCCTCGGACAGGGGTCAGATACGCAGTATTTT. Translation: CASSLGQGSDTQYF.

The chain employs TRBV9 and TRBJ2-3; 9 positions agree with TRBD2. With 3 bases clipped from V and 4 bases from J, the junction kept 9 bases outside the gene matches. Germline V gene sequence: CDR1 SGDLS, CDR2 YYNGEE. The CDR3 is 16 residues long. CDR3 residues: CASSDLSGSAPDTQYF. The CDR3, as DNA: TGTGCCAGCAGCGACCTTAGCGGGAGTGCGCCAGATACGCAGTATTTT.

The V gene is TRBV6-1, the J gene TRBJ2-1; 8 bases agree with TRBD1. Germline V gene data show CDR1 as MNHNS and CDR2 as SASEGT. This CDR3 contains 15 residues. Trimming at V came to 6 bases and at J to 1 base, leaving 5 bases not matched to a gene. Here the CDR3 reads CASRFRDRSYNEQFF. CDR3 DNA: TGTGCCAGCAGATTCCGGGACAGGTCCTACAATGAGCAGTTCTTC.

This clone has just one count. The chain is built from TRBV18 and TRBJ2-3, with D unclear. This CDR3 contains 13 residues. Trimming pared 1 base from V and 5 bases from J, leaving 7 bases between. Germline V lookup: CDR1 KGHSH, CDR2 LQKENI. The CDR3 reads CASSPQAEDTQYF. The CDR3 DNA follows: TGTGCCAGCTCACCACAGGCGGAAGATACGCAGTATTTT.

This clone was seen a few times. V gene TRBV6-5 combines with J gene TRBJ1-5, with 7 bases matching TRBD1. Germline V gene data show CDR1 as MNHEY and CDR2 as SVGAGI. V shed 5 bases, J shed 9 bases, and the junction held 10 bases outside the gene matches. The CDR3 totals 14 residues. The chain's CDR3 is CASSRDRPPGPQHF. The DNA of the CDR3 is TGTGCCAGCAGTCGGGACAGACCCCCGGGGCCCCAGCATTTT.

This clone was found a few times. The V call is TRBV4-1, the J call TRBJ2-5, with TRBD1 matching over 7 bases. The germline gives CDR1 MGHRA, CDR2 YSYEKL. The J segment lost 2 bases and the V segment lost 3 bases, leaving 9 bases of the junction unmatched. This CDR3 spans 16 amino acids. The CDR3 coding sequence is TGCGCCAGCAGCCATGCGCCCCCGGACAGGCAAGAGACCCAGTACTTC. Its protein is CASSHAPPDRQETQYF.

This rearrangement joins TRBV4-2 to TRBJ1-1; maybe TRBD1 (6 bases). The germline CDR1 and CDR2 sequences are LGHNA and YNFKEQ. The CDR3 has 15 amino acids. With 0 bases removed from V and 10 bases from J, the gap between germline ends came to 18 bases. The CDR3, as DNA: TGTGCCAGCAGCCAAGATGGGGGGGCGCGGACGGCAGCTTTCTTT. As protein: CASSQDGGARTAAFF.

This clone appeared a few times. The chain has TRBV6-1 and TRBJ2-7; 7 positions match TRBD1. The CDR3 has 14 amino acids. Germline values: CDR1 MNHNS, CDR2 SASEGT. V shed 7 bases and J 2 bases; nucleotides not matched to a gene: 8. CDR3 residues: CASINPGTAYEQYF. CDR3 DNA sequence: TGTGCCAGCATTAACCCCGGGACAGCCTACGAGCAGTACTTC.